These T cell receptor beta chains were read from a single sample in a study of control samples from healthy donors and cancer patients. The protocol was immunoSEQ multiplex PCR, while the TCRdb copy is restricted to in-frame clones and leaves out a portion. The sample lists about 170,000 clones; roughly 93% were seen once. Sequencing used blood. The receptors stem from a woman in her sixties in good health. The CDR3 runs from the conserved cysteine through the conserved F or W. Each record gives: D gene, J gene, V gene, CDR3 length, CDR3 DNA, CDR3 protein. The D gene is left open where the match is weak.

-	TRBJ1-1	TRBV3-1/TRBV3-2	13	TGTGCCAGCAGCCAAAGCCCCTACAATGAAGCTTTCTTT	CASSQSPYNEAFF
TRBD1	TRBJ1-2	TRBV29-1	18	TGCAGCGTTTCATTTCTCGGGACAGGGGACCGCACTAACTATGGCTACACCTTC	CSVSFLGTGDRTNYGYTF
-	TRBJ2-1	TRBV11-2	16	TGTGCCAGCAGCTTAGGCGTCTCCGGGACTCCCAATGAGCAGTTCTTC	CASSLGVSGTPNEQFF
-	TRBJ1-1	TRBV6-5	11	TGTGCCAGCCGGGGGTACACTGAAGCTTTCTTT	CASRGYTEAFF
-	TRBJ1-5	TRBV7-2	15	TGTGCCAGCAGCGCCGACAGGCAGAGCAATCAGCCCCAGCATTTT	CASSADRQSNQPQHF
-	TRBJ1-4	TRBV21-1	19	TGTGCCAGCAGCAAAGGAGGGGGCGGGTATTCAGTTGGTAATGAAAAACTGTTTTTT	CASSKGGGGYSVGNEKLFF
-	TRBJ1-1	TRBV7-9	15	TGTGCCAGCAGCTTAGGTCCCTGGGCGAACACTGAAGCTTTCTTT	CASSLGPWANTEAFF
TRBD1	TRBJ2-4	TRBV19	16	TGTGCCAGTACCCCCGGGACAGGGGTAGCCAAAAACATTCAGTACTTC	CASTPGTGVAKNIQYF
-	TRBJ1-1	TRBV2	14	TGTGCCAGCAGTTCCGAGGGGGTGAACACTGAAGCTTTCTTT	CASSSEGVNTEAFF
-	TRBJ1-5	TRBV24-1	15	TGTGCCACCAGTCCTGGGGGGCAAGTTAATCAGCCCCAGCATTTT	CATSPGGQVNQPQHF